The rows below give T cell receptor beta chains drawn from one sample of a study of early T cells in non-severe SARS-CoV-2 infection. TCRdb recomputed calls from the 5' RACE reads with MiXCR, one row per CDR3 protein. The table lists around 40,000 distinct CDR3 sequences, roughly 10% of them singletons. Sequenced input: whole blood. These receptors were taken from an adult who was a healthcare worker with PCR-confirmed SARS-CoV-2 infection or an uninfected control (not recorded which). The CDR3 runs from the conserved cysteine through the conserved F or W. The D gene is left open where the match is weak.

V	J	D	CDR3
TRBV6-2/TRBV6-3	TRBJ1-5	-	CASSPSPQGRRNQPQHF
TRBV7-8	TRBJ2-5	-	CASSLVSNRVEETQYF
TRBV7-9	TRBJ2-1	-	CASSEGANNEQFF
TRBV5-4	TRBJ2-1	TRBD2	CASSLVQQRGINEQFF
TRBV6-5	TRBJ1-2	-	CASSPSTSNYGYTF
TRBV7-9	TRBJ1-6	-	CASSLSSGSLHF
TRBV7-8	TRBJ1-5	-	CASSPEGGNRNQPQHF
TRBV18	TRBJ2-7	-	CASSPPGAGFRSYEQYF
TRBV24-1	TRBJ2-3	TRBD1	CATSDRDREVGGFFTDTQYF
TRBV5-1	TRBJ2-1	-	CASSLATKSNNEQFF
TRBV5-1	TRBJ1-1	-	CASSFSRGDTEAFF
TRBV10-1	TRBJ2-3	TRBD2	CASSDASGKADTQYF
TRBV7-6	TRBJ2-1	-	CATGRASYNEQFF
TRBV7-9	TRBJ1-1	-	CASSLLGDTEAFF
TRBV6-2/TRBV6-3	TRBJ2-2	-	CASSRGFTGELFF
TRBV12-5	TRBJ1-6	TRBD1	CASGIGQGSDSPLHF
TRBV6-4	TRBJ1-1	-	CASKREGITEAFF
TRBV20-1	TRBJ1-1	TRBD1	CSARGTANTEAFF
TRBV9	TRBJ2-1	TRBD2	CASSVAQRGGYNEQFF
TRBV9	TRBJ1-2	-	CASSPRTEKPNYGYTF
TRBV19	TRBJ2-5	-	CASSRDRETQYF
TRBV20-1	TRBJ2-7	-	CSAREKRTSRLGTYEQYF
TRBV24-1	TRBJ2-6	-	CATSSSEGVAGANVLTF
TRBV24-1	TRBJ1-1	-	CATSDELNTEAFF
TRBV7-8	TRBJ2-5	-	CASSLNSETQYF
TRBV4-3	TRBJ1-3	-	CASSQDRATGNTIYF
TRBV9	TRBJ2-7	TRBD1	CASSVGGQAPYEQYF
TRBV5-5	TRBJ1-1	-	CASSLLGTEAFF
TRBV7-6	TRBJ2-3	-	CASSLDWGSTDTQYF
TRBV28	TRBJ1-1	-	CASSDPGPFVTEAFF
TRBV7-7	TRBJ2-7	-	CASSLAQGATYEQYF
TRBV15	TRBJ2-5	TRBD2	CATSIGGREETQYF
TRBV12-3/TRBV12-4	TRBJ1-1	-	CASSFGATGTEAFF
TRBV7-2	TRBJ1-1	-	CASRLGVNTEAFF
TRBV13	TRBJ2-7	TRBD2	CASSLGLLAGAYEQYF
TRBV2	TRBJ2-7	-	CASSLPPKQYF
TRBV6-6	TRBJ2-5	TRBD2	CASLAGEQETQYF
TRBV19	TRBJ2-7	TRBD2	CASSIGLAGSYEQYF
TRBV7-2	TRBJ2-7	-	CASSLGPDGSPYEQYF
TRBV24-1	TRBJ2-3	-	CATSDFGDTQYF
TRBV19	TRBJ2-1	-	CASSISPDPWYEQFF